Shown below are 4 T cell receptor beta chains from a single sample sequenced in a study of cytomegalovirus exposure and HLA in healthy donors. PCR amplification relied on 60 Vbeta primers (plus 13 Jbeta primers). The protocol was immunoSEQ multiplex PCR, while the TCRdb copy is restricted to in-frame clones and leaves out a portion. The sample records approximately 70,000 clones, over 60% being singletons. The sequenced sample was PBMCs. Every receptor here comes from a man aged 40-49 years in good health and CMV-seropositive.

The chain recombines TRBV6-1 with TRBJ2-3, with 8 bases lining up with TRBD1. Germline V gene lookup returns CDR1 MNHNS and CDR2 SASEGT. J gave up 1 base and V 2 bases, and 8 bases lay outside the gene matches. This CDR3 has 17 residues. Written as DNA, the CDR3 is TGTGCCAGCAGTGAACGTGCCCGGGGACAGGGCACAGATACGCAGTATTTT. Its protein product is CASSERARGQGTDTQYF.

CDR3: CASSAKTNTGELFF. The CDR3, as DNA: TGTGCCAGCAGTGCTAAAACGAACACCGGGGAGCTGTTTTTT. The rearrangement joins TRBV6-1 to TRBJ2-2, with D hard to call. With 4 bases removed from V and 0 bases from J, the gap between germline ends came to 6 bases. The CDR3 sequence is 14 residues long. In germline, CDR1 is MNHNS, CDR2 SASEGT.

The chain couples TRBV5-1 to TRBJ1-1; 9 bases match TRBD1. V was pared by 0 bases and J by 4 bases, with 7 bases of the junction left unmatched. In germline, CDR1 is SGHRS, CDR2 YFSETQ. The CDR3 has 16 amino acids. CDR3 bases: TGCGCCAGCAGCTTGGGTCTACAGGGGGCTGGCACTGAAGCTTTCTTT. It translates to CASSLGLQGAGTEAFF. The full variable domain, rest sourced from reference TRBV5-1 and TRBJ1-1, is KAGVTQTPRYLIKTRGQQVTLSCSPISGHRSVSWYQQTPGQGLQFLFEYFSETQRNKGNFPGRFSGRQFSNSRSEMNVSTLELGDSALYLCASSLGLQGAGTEAFFGQGTRLTVV.

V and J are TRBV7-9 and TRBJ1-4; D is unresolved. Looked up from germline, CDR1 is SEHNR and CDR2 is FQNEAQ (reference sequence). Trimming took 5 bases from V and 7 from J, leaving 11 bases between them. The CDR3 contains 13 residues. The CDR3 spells CASSLAWSEKLFF. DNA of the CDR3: TGTGCCAGCAGCCTTGCCTGGAGTGAAAAACTGTTTTTT.